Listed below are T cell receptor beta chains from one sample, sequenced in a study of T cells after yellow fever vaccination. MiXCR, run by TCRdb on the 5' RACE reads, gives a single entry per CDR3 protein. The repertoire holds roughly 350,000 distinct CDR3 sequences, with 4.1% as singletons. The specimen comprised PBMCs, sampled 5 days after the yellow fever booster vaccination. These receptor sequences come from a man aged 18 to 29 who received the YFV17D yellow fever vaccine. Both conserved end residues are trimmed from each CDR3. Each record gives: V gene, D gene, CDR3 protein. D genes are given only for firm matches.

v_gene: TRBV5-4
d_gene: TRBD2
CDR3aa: ASSYRLARGGELF

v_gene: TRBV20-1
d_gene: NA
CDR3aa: SARGEIETQY

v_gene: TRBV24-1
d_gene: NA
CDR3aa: ATSTGTTGEKLF

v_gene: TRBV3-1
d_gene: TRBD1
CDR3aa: ASSQGTGGSEAF

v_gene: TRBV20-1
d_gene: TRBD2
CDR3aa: SAVQRGGSYEQY

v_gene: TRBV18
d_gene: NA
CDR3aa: ASSPGTATYEQY

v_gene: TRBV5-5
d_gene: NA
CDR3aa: ASRPTGTPMTEAF

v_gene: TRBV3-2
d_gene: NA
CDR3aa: ASSQGGCTGRTDTQY

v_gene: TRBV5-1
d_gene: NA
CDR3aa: ASSLVRTQDGGYT

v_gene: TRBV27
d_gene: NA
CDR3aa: AIVPYEQY

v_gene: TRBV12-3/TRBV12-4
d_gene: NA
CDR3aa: ASSRLYGGTEAF

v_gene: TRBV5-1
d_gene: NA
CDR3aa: ASSLESASRTIY

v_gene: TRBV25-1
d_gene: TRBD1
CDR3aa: ASSEFSGGGYGYT

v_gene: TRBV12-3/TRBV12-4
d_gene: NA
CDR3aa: ASSAPPAYEQY

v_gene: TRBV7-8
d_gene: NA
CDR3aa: ASSARTIRHEQF

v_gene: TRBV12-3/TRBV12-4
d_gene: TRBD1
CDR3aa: ASSPRGRTDTQY

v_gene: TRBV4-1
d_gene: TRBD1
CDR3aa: ASRRRSDRGPPDTQY

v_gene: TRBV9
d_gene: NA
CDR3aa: ASSTGFPPYEQY

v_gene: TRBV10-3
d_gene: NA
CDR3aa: AISESFGGEGNTIY

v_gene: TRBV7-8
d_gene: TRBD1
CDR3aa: ASSLVQGAVEQF

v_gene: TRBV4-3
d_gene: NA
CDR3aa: ASSQDRSGGDEKLF

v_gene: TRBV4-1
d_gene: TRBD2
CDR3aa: ASSQAGGLGANVLT

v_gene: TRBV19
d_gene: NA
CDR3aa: ASSISSRDEQY

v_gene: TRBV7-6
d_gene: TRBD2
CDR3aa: ASSLPAGGDEQF

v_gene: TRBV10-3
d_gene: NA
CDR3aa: AISDGRESTDTQY

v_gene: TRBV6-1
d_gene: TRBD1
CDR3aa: AASPGGLGTEAF

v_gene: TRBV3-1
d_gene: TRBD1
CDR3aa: ASSLRGVSNQPQH

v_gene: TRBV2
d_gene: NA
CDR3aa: ASSEGASTWYEQY

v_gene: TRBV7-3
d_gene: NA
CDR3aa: ASSLFNGLGQMNTEAF

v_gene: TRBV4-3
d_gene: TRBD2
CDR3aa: ASSQPSGGANEQF

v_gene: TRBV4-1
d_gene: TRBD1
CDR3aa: ASSQAGTVDNEQF

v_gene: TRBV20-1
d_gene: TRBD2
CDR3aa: SARDQRGGSTGELF

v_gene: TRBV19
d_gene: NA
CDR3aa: ASPSPGRNEQY

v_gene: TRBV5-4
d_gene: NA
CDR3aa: ASSLGGGARNTGELF

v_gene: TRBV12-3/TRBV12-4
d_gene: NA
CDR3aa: ASSLGPASYGYT

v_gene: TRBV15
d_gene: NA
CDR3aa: ATSRVRGNLGSYNSPLH

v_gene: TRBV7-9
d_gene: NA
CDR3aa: ASSLVLGAGELF

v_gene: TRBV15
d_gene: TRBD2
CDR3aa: ATAAGSTDTQY

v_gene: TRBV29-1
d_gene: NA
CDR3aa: SVEFRDDWGYT

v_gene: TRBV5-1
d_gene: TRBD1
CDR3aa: ASRSTGRNSPLH

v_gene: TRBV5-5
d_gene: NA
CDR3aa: ASRKSSGLSSYEQY

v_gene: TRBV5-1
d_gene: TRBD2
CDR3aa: ASRTSSDTGELF

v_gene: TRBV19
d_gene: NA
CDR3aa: ASSIGSGNTIY

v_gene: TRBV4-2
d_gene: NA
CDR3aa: ASSHPRGDTQY

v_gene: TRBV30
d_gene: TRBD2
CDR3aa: AWSARGLASGGTKYEQY

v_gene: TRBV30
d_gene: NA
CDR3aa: AWSVPEDNSPLH

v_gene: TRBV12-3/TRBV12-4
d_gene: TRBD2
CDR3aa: AIALAGLSTDTQY